This T cell receptor beta chain was documented in a study of regulatory T cells in long-lasting Graves disease. This clonotype was picked up a small number of times. As yet, its antigen is unknown. Germline V gene data show CDR1 as ENHRY and CDR2 as SYGVKD. V dropped 8 bases and J dropped 1; count of bases not matched to a gene: 7. There are 14 residues in the CDR3. Time point noted: newly diagnosed GD, antithyroid drugs for less than 3 months. PBMCs provided the RNA from which the TCR library was made. Whole-study findings and limits: The study examined only peripheral blood, not thyroid tissue. With a small sample size, accuracy may have been reduced.

CDR3-region Arm-PCR and iRepertoire HTBI primers produced the TCR beta libraries. In TCRdb, the multiplex PCR reads were re-called with MiXCR into one record per CDR3 protein. The table includes about 440,000 distinct CDR3 sequences, 16% detected once. The same sample was also used in a study of T cells in Graves' hyperthyroidism and ophthalmopathy.

The genes are TRBV10-3 and TRBJ1-1; TRBD1 agrees at 7 bases. The sample consisted of peripheral blood mononuclear cells (PBMCs), taken at new diagnosis, from a patient treated with antithyroid drugs. This receptor was identified in a woman aged 25 to 45 with Graves disease. Here the CDR3 reads CAISPTGTNTEAFF. In DNA form, the CDR3 reads TGTGCCATCTCCCCGACAGGGACGAACACTGAAGCTTTCTTT.